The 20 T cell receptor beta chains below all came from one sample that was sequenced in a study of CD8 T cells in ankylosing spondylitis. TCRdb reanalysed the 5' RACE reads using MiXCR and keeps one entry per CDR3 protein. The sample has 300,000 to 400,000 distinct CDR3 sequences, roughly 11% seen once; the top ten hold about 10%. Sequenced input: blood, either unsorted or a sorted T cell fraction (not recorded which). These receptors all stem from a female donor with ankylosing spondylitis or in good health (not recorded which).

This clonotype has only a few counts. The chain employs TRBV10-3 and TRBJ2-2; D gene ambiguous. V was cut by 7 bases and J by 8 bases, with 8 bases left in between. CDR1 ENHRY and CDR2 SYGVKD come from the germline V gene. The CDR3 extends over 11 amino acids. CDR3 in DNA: TGTGCCATCACCAAAGGGGGGGAGCTGTTTTTT. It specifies CAITKGGELFF.

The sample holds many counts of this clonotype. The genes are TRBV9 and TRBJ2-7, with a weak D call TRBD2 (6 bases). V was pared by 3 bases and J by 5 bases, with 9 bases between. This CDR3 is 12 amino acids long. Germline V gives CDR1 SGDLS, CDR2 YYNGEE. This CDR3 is CASSGLGDEQYF. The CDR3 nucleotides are TGTGCCAGCAGCGGACTAGGCGACGAGCAGTACTTC.

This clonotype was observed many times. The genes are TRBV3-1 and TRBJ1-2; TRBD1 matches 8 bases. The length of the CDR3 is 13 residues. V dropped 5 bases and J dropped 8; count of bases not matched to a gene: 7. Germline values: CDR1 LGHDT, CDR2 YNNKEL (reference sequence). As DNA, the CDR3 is TGTGCCAGCAGCTTAAAGGACAGGGTCGGCTACACCTTC. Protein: CASSLKDRVGYTF.

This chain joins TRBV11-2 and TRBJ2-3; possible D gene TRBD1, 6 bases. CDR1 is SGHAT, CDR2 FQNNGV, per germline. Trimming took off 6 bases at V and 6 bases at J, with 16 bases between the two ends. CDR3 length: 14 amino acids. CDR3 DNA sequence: TGTGCCAGCAGTTTAAGACGGACAGATGATACGCAGTATTTT. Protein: CASSLRRTDDTQYF.

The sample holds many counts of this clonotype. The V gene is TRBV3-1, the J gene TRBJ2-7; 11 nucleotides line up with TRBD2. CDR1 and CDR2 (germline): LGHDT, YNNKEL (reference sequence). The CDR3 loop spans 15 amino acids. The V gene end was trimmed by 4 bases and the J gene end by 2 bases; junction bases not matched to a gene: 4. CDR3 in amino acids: CASSPGLAVTYEQYF. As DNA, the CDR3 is TGTGCCAGCAGCCCGGGACTAGCGGTGACCTACGAGCAGTACTTC.

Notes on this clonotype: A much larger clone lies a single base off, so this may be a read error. CDR3 region: CCARDPYLAGRNEQFF. In nucleotides, the CDR3 is TGCTGTGCTAGAGATCCTTACCTAGCGGGACGGAATGAGCAGTTCTTC. The chain combines TRBV20-1 with TRBJ2-1; 9 bases align to TRBD2. Germline lookup yields CDR1 DFQATT and CDR2 SNEGSKA (reference sequence). The CDR3 is 16 residues long.

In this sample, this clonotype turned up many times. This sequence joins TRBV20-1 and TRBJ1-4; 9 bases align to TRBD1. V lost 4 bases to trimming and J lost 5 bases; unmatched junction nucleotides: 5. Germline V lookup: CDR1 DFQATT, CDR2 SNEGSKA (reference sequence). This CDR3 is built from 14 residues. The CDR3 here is CSAIPGTGNEKLFF. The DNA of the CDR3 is TGCAGTGCTATTCCCGGGACAGGGAATGAAAAACTGTTTTTT.

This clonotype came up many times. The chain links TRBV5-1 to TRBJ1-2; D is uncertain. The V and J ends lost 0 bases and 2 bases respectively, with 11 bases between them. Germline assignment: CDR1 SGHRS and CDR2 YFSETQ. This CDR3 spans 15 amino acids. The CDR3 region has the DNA TGCGCCAGCAGCTTGGTAGCAGCAAACAACTATGGCTACACCTTC. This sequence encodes CASSLVAANNYGYTF.

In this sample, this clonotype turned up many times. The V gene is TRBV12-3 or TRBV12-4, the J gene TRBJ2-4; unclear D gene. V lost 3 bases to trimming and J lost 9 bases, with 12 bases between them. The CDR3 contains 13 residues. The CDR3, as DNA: TGTGCCAGCAGTTTTAAGGCCTCGGGCATTCAGTACTTC. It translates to CASSFKASGIQYF.

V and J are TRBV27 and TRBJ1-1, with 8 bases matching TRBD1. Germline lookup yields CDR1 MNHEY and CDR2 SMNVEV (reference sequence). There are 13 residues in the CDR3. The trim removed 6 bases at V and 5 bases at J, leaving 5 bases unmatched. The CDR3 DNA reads TGTGCCAGCAGAAAGACAGGGGTTACTGAAGCTTTCTTT. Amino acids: CASRKTGVTEAFF.

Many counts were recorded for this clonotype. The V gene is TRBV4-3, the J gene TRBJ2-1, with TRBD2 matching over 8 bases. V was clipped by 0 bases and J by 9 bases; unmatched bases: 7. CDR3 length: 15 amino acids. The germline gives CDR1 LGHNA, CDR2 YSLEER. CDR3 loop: CASSQDPGGPVEQFF. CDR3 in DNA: TGCGCCAGCAGCCAAGACCCGGGAGGGCCCGTTGAGCAGTTCTTC.

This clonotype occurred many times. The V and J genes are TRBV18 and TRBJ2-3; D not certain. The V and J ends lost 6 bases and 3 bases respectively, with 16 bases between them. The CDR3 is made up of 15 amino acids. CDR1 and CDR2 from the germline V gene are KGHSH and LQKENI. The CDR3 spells CASSPNTASTDTQYF. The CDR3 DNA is TGTGCCAGCTCTCCCAACACAGCAAGTACAGATACGCAGTATTTT.

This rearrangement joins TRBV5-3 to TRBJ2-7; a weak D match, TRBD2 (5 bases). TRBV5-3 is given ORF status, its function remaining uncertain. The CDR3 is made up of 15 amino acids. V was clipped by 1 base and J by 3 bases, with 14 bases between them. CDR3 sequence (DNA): TGTGCCAGAAGCTTGCATCGGGGAGTGGGCTACGAGCAGTACTTC. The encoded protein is CARSLHRGVGYEQYF.

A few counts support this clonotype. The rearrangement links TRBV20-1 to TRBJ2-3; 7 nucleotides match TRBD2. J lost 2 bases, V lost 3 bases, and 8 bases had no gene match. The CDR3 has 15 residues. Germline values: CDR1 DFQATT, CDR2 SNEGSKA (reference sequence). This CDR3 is CSARNLAAPTDTQYF. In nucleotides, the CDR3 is TGCAGTGCTAGGAATCTAGCGGCTCCCACAGATACGCAGTATTTT.

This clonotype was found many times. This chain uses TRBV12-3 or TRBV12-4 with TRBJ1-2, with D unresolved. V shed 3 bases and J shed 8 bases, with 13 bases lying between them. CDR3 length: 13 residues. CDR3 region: CASSFQRVSGYTF. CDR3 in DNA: TGTGCCAGCAGTTTTCAGAGGGTGAGCGGCTACACCTTC.

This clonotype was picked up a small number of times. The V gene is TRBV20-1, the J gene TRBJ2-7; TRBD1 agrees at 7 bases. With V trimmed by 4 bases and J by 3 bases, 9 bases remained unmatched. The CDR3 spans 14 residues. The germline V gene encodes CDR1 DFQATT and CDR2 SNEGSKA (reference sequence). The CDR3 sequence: CSAKTGQIDYEQYF. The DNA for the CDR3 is TGCAGTGCTAAAACGGGACAGATAGACTACGAGCAGTACTTC.

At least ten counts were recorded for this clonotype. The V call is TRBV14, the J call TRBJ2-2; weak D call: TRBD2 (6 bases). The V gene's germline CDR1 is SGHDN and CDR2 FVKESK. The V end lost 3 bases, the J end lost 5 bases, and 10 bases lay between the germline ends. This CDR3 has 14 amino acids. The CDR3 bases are TGTGCCAGCAGCCACGGGGGATTTACCGGGGAGCTGTTTTTT. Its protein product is CASSHGGFTGELFF.

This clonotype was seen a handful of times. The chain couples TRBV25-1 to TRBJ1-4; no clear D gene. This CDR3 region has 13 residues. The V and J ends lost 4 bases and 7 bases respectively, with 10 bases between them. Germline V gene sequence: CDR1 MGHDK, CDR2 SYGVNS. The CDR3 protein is CASSGGFGEKLFF. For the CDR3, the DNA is TGTGCCAGCAGTGGAGGGTTTGGTGAAAAACTGTTTTTT.

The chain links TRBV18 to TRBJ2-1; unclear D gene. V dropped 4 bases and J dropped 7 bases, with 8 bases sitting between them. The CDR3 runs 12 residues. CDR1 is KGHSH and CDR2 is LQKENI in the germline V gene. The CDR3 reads CASSRRSNEQFF. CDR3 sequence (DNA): TGTGCCAGCTCACGACGGAGTAATGAGCAGTTCTTC.

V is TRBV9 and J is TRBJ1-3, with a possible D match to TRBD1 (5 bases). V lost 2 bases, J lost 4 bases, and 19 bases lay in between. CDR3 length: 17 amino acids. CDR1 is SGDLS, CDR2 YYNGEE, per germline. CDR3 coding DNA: TGTGCCAGCAGCGTGGGGCCGACCGCTTCGGTGGGAAACACCATATATTTT. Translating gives CASSVGPTASVGNTIYF.